This T cell receptor beta chain is drawn from a study of control samples from healthy donors and cancer patients. The CDR3 has 16 amino acids. Germline CDR1 is MNHEY and CDR2 is SVGEGT. The V end lost 2 bases, the J end lost 4 bases, and 14 bases lay between the germline ends. Sequencing was performed with immunoSEQ multiplex PCR; in TCRdb, only in-frame clones are kept and a portion is missing. The sample lists about 150,000 clones; around nine tenths were seen once. Sequencing was done on a sample of blood. This chain uses TRBV6-2 or TRBV6-3 with TRBJ2-2; tentative D call: TRBD2 (5 bases). This clonotype was sampled from a man younger than 35 in good health. The CDR3 region has the DNA TGTGCCAGCAGTTACCAGAGGGCTAGCAGCACCGGGGAGCTGTTTTTT. This encodes CASSYQRASSTGELFF.